This is a list of T cell receptor beta chains from one sample in a study of T cell repertoires in aging, cancer and after chemotherapy. TCRdb passed the multiplex PCR reads through MiXCR, listing each CDR3 protein once. The profile shows 9,500 to 11,000 distinct CDR3 sequences, less than 30% of them singletons. The source material was blood. The receptor source for this set is a human donor in good health. Both conserved end residues are part of each CDR3. The order of the fields is V gene, clone size, D gene, J gene, CDR3 protein, CDR3 DNA. The D gene is left open where the match is weak. The listing skips clone size in some rows; elsewhere it reads once, few, many or a size class.

>TRBV7-3|few|TRBD1|TRBJ2-7
CASSFGTGSEQYF
TGTGCCAGCAGCTTCGGGACAGGCAGCGAGCAGTACTTC
>TRBV18|-|-|TRBJ2-6
CASSLITGRAGGRGANVLTF
TGTGCCAGCTCATTAATTACAGGGCGCGCGGGTGGAAGAGGGGCCAACGTCCTGACTTTC
>TRBV27|medium-sized|TRBD1|TRBJ2-7
CASSRTGGYEQYF
TGTGCCAGCAGTAGGACAGGGGGCTACGAGCAGTACTTC
>TRBV2|few|-|TRBJ1-1
CASSDGVRAEAFF
TGTGCCAGCAGTGATGGGGTAAGGGCTGAAGCTTTCTTT
>TRBV28|few|-|TRBJ1-2
CASSSMTLIGYTF
TGTGCCAGCAGTTCTATGACCTTGATTGGCTACACCTTC
>TRBV24-1|few|TRBD2|TRBJ2-1
CATSPSGSRNEQFF
TGTGCCACCAGTCCTAGCGGGAGTAGGAATGAGCAGTTCTTC
>TRBV19|-|-|TRBJ1-5
CVSSLLGSHQPQHF
TGTGTCAGTAGTCTATTGGGGTCGCATCAGCCCCAGCATTTT
>TRBV12-3/TRBV12-4|-|TRBD2|TRBJ2-1
CASSGTSGKYNEQFF
TGTGCCAGCAGTGGGACTAGCGGAAAGTACAATGAGCAGTTCTTC
>TRBV27|-|-|TRBJ2-5
CASSLNLQVGTQYF
TGTGCCAGCAGTTTAAATTTGCAGGTCGGGACCCAGTACTTC
>TRBV27|medium-sized|TRBD2|TRBJ2-2
CASSQTGTSHTGELFF
TGTGCCAGCAGTCAAACCGGGACTAGTCACACCGGGGAGCTGTTTTTT
>TRBV6-5|-|-|TRBJ1-1
CASSQTVVNTEAFF
TGTGCCAGCAGTCAGACAGTTGTGAACACTGAAGCTTTCTTT
>TRBV20-1|-|TRBD2|TRBJ2-1
CSAPRRGLEVDEQFF
TGCAGTGCTCCCCGAAGAGGACTAGAAGTCGATGAGCAGTTCTTC